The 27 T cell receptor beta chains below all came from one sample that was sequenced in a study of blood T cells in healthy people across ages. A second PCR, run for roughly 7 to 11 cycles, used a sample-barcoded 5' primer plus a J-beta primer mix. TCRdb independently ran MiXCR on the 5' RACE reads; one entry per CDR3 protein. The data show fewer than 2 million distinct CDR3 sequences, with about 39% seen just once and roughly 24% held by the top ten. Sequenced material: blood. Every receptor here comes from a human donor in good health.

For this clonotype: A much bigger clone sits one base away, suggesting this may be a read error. The CDR3 region has the DNA TGTGCCAGCAGTTTGCGACGGGGGCCCAACGAGCAGTACTTC. Amino acid sequence: CASSLRRGPNEQYF. V gene TRBV12-3 or TRBV12-4 combines with J gene TRBJ2-7; D possibly matches TRBD1 or TRBD2 (6 bases each). This CDR3 is built from 14 residues. Trimming stripped 3 bases from V and 5 bases from J, with 14 bases between.

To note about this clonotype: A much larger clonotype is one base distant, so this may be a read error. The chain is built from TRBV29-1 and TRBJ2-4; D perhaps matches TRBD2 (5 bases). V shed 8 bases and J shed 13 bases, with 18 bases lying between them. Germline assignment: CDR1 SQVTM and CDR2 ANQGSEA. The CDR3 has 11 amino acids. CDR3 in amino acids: CSISALNEQYF. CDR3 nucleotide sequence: TGCAGCATTAGCGCTCTCAATGAGCAGTACTTC.

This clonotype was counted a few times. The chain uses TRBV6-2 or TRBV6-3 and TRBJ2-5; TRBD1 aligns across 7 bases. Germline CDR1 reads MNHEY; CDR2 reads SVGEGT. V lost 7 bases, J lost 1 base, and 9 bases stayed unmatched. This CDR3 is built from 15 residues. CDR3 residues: CASTTDRIVQETQYF. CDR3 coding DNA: TGTGCCAGCACCACGGACAGGATAGTCCAAGAGACCCAGTACTTC.

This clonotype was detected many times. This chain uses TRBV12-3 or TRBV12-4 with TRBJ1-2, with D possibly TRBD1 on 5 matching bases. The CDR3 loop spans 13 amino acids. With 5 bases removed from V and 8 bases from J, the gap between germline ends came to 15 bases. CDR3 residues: CASSLIGTVGYTF. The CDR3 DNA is TGTGCCAGCAGTCTCATTGGGACGGTCGGCTACACCTTC.

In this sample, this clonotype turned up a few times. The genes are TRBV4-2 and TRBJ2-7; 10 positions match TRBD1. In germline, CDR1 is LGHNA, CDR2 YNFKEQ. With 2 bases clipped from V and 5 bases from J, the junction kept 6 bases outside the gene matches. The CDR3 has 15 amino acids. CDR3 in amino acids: CASSQPGTGANEQYF. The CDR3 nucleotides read TGTGCCAGCAGCCAACCCGGGACAGGGGCTAACGAGCAGTACTTC.

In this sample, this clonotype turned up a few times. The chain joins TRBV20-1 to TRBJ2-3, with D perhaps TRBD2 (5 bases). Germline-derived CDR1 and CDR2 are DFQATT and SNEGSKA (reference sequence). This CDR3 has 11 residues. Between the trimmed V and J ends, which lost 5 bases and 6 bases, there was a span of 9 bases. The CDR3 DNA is TGCAGTGCTCCTCCGGGGGATACGCAGTATTTT. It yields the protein CSAPPGDTQYF.

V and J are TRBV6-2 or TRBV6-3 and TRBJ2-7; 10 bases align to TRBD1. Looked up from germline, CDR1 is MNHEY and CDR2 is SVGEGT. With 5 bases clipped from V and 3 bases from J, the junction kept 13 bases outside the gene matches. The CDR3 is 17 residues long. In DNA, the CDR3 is TGTGCCAGCAGTCGAATAAGACAGGGGGCGCTTTGCTACGAGCAGTACTTC. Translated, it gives CASSRIRQGALCYEQYF.

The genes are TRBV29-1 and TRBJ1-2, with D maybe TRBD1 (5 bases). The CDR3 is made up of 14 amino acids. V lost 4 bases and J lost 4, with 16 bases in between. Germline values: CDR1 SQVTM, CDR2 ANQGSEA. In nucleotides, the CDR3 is TGCAGCGTTGTGGGGCCCACAGAACTCTATGGCTACACCTTC. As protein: CSVVGPTELYGYTF.

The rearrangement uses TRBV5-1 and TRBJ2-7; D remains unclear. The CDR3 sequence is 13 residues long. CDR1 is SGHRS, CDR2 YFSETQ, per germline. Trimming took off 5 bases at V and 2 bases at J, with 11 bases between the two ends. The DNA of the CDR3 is TGCGCCAGCAGTTGGACGGTCACCTACGAGCAGTACTTC. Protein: CASSWTVTYEQYF.

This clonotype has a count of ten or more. Written as DNA, the CDR3 is TGCGCCAGCAGCTCCGGGACAGGGGTCTCCTACGAGCAGTACTTC. Protein: CASSSGTGVSYEQYF. The chain is built from TRBV5-1 and TRBJ2-7; 10 bases match TRBD1. The germline V gene has CDR1 SGHRS and CDR2 YFSETQ. V shed 3 bases and J 0 bases; nucleotides not matched to a gene: 3. The CDR3 is 15 residues long.

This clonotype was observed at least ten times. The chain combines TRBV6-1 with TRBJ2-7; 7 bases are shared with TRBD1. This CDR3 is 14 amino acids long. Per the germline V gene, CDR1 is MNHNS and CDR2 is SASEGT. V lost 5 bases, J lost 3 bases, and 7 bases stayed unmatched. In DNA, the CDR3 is TGTGCCAGCAGTCCCGGGACAGATGGCTACGAGCAGTACTTC. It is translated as CASSPGTDGYEQYF.

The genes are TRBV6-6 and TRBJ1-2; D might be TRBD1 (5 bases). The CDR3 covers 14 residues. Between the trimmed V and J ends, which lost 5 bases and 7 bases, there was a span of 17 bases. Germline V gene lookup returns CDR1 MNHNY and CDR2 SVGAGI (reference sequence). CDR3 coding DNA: TGTGCCAGCAGTCTCCCTAGTTCAGGGTCTGGCTACACCTTC. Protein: CASSLPSSGSGYTF.

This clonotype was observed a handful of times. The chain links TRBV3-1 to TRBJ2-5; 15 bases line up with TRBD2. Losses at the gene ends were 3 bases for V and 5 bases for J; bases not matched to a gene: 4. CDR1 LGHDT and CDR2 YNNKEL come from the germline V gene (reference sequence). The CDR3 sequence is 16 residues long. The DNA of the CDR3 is TGTGCCAGCAGCCAGAGGACTAGCGGGGGGGTTGAGACCCAGTACTTC. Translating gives CASSQRTSGGVETQYF.

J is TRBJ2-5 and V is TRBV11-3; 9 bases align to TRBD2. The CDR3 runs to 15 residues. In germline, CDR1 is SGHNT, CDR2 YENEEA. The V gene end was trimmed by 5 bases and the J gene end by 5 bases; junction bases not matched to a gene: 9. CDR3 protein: CASSPTGLASETQYF. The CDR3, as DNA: TGTGCCAGCAGCCCAACGGGACTAGCCTCCGAGACCCAGTACTTC.

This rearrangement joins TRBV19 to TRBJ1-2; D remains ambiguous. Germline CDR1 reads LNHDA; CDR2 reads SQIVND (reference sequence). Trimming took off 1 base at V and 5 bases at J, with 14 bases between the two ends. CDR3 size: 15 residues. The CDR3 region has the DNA TGTGCCAGTAGTATAGGATCAGGCCGACTTTATGGCTACACCTTC. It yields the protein CASSIGSGRLYGYTF.

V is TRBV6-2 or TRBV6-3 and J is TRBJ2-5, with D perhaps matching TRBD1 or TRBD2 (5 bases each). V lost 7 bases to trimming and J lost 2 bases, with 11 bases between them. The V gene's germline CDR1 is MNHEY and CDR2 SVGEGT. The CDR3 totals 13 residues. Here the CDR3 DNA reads TGTGCCAGCAAGGGGACCTCACAAGAGACCCAGTACTTC. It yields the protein CASKGTSQETQYF.

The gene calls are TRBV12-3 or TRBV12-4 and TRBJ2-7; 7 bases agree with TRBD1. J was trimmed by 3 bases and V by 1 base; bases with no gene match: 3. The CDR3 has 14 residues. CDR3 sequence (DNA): TGTGCCAGCAGTTTAGAACAGGGGAACTACGAGCAGTACTTC. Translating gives CASSLEQGNYEQYF.

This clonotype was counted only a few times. The CDR3 spells CASSFEIAGYTF. In DNA, the CDR3 is TGTGCCAGCAGCTTCGAGATAGCGGGCTACACCTTC. The chain has TRBV7-9 and TRBJ1-2; no firm D call. Per germline, CDR1 SEHNR and CDR2 FQNEAQ (reference sequence). The CDR3 is 12 amino acids. Trimming removed 3 bases at V and 8 bases at J, with 10 bases between.

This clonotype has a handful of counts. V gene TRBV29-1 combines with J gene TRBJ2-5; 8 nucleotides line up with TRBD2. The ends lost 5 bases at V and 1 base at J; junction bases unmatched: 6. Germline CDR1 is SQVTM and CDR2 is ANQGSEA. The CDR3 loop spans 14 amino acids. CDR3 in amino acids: CSVPELAAQETQYF. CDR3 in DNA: TGCAGCGTTCCAGAACTAGCGGCCCAAGAGACCCAGTACTTC.

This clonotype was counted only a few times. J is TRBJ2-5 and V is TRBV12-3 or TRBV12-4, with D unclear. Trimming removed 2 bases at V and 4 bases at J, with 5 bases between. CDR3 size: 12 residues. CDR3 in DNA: TGTGCCAGCAGTTTAAAGGTAGAGACCCAGTACTTC. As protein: CASSLKVETQYF.

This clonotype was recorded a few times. CDR3 coding DNA: TGTGCCATCAGTGAGCCGGGGTACACTGAAGCTTTCTTT. Amino acids: CAISEPGYTEAFF. The rearrangement joins TRBV10-3 to TRBJ1-1; D is unclear. Germline loops: CDR1 ENHRY, CDR2 SYGVKD. With 2 bases removed from V and 3 bases from J, the gap between germline ends came to 7 bases. CDR3 size: 13 residues.

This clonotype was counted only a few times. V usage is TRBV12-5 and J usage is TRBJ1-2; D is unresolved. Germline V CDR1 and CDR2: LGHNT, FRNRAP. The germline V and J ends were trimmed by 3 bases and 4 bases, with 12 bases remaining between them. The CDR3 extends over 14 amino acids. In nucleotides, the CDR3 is TGTGCTAGTGGTTTTCGCAACTATTTCTATGGCTACACCTTC. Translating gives CASGFRNYFYGYTF.

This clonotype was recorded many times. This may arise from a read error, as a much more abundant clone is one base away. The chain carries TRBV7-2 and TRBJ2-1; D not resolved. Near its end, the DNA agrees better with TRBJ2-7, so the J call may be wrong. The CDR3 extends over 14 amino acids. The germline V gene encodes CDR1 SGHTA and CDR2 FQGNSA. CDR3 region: CASSRSRSYNEQYF. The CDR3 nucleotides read TGTGCCAGCAGCCGTAGCAGGTCCTACAATGAGCAGTACTTC.

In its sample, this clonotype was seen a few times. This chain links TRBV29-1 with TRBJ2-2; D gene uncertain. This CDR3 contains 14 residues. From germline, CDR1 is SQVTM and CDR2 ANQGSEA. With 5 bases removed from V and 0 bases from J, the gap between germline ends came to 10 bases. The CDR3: CSVPHISNTGELFF. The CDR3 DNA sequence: TGCAGCGTTCCCCACATTTCGAACACCGGGGAGCTGTTTTTT.

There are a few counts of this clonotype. This CDR3 reads CASSLVVSSQETQYF. The CDR3 DNA is TGTGCCAGCAGCTTAGTGGTGAGCTCCCAAGAGACCCAGTACTTC. The chain joins TRBV7-2 to TRBJ2-5; D uncertain. The CDR3 has 15 amino acids. Germline V CDR1 and CDR2: SGHTA, FQGNSA. V lost 1 base and J lost 1, with 10 bases in between.

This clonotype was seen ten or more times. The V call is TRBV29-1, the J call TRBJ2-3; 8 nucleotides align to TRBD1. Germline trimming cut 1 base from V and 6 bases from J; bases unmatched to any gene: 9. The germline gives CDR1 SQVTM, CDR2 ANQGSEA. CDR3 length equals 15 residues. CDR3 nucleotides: TGCAGCGTTGAAGGGGGAACGGACAGGGTGGATACGCAGTATTTT. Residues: CSVEGGTDRVDTQYF.

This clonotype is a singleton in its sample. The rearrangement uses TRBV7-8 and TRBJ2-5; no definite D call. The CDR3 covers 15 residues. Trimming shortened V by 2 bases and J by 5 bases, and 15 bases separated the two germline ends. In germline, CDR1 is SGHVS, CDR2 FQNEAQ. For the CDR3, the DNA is TGTGCCAGCAGCTTATTAGAGAACTTTGCGGAGACCCAGTACTTC. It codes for CASSLLENFAETQYF.